This T cell receptor beta chain comes out of a study of siplizumab effects on memory and regulatory T cells. General study results and limits: The alloresponse seemed to draw substantially on naive T cells, which appeared more diverse than memory cells. On average, about 69% of mappable alloreactive CD4+ clones were Treg-derived under siplizumab, against about 25% in controls. Phenotypic classification as naive or memory proved unattainable for roughly 75-97% of proliferating CD4+ or CD8+ clones.

Comments on this clone: No antigen is known for it.

Repertoires were generated with immunoSEQ multiplex PCR, while TCRdb's copy carries only in-frame clones and drops some. The sample lists 110,000 or so clones; roughly 95% were seen once. V lost 10 bases to trimming and J lost 4 bases, with 13 bases between them. Germline lookup yields CDR1 MDHEN and CDR2 SYDVKM. The CDR3 loop spans 12 amino acids. The sequence was obtained from a human donor in good health. The J gene is TRBJ1-2, the V gene TRBV28, with no clear D. The specimen sequenced was non-Treg CD4+ T cells sorted from blood. This CDR3 is CATTRAPYGYTF. In nucleotides, the CDR3 is TGTGCCACCACGAGGGCCCCCTATGGCTACACCTTC.